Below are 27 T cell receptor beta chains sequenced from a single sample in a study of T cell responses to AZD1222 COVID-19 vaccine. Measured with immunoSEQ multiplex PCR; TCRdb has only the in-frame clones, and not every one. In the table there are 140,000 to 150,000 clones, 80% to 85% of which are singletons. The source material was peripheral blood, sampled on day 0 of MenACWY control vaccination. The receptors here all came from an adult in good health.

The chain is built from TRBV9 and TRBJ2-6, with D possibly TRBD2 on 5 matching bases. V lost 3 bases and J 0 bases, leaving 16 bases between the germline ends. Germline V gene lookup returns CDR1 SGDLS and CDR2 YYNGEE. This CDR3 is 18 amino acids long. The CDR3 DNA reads TGTGCCAGCAGCGCGGGGAGCAACAGCGACTCTGGGGCCAACGTCCTGACTTTC. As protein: CASSAGSNSDSGANVLTF.

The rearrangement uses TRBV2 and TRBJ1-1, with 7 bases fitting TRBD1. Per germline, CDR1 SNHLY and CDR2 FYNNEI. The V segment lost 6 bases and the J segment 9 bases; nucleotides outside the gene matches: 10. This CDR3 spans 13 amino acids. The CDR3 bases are TGTGCCAGCAGCGAAAACGGGGACAGAAAAGCTTTCTTT. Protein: CASSENGDRKAFF. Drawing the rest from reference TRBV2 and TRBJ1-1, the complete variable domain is EPEVTQTPSHQVTQMGQEVILRCVPISNHLYFYWYRQILGQKVEFLVSFYNNEISEKSEIFDDQFSVERPDGSNFTLKIRSTKLEDSAMYFCASSENGDRKAFFGQGTRLTVV.

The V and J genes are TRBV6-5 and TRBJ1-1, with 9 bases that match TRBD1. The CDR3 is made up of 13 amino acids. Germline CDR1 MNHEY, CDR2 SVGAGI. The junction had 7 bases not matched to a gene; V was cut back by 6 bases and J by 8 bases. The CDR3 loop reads CASRGQGSLEAFF. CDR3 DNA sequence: TGTGCCAGCAGGGGACAGGGATCGTTGGAAGCTTTCTTT.

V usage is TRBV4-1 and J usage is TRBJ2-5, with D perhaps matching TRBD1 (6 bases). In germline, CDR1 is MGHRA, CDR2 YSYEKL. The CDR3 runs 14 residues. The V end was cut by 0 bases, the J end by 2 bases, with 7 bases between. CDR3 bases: TGCGCCAGCAGCCAAGAGACAGGACAAGAGACCCAGTACTTC. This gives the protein CASSQETGQETQYF.

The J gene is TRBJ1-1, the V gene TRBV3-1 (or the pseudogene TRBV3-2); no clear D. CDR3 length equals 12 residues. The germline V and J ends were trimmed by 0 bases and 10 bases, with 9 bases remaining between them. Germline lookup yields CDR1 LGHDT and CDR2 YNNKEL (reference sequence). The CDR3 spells CASSQESGSAFF. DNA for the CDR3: TGTGCCAGCAGCCAAGAGAGCGGCTCAGCTTTCTTT.

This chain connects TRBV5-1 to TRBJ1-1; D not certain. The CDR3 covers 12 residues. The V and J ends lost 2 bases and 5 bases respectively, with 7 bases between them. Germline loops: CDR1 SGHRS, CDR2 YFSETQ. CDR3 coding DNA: TGCGCCAGCAGCTTCACTGGGACTGAAGCTTTCTTT. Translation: CASSFTGTEAFF.

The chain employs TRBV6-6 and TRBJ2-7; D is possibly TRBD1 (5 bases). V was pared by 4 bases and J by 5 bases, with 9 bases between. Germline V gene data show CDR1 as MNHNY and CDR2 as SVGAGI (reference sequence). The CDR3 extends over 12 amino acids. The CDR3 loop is CASSSRQNEQYF. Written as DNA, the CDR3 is TGTGCCAGCAGTTCCAGACAGAACGAGCAGTACTTC.

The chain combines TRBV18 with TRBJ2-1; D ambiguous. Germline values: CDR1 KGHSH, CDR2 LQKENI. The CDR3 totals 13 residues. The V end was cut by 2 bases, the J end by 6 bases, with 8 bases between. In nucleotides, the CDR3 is TGTGCCAGCTCACCATCCTCGACCAATGAGCAGTTCTTC. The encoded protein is CASSPSSTNEQFF.

For the CDR3, the DNA is TGCGCCAGCAGCCCGGGACAGACAGAAGGCTACACCTTC. Its translation is CASSPGQTEGYTF. This chain uses TRBV5-1 with TRBJ1-2, with 7 bases that match TRBD1. Germline CDR1 and CDR2: SGHRS and YFSETQ. The junction had 8 bases not matched to a gene; V was cut back by 4 bases and J by 8 bases. CDR3 length: 13 residues.

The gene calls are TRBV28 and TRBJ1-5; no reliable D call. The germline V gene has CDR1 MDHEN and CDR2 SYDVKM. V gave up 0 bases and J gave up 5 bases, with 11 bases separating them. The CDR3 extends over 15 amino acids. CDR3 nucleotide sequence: TGTGCCAGCAGTTTATGGGACGGGAGGGATCAGCCCCAGCATTTT. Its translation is CASSLWDGRDQPQHF.

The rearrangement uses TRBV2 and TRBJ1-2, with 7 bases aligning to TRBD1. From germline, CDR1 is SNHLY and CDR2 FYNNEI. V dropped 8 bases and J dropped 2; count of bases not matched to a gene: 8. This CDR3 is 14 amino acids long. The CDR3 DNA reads TGTGCCAGCCGGGACAGAGAAAGGAACTATGGCTACACCTTC. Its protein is CASRDRERNYGYTF.

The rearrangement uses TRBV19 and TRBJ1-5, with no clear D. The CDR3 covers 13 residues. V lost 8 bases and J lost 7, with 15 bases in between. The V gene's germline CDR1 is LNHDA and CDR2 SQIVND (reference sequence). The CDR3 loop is CASARGTYQPQHF. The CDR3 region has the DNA TGTGCCAGTGCCCGGGGTACGTACCAGCCCCAGCATTTT.

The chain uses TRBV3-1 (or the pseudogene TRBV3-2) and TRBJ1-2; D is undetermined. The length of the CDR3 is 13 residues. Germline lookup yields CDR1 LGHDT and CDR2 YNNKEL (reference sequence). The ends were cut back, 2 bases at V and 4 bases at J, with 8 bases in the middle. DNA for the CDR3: TGTGCCAGCAGCCAATTGGGAGGCTATGGCTACACCTTC. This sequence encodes CASSQLGGYGYTF.

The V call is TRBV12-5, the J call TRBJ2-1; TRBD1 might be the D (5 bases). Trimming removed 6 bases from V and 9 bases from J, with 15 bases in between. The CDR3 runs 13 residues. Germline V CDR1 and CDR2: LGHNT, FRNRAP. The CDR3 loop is CASGGRARSEQFF. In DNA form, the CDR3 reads TGTGCTAGTGGAGGCAGGGCCAGAAGTGAGCAGTTCTTC.

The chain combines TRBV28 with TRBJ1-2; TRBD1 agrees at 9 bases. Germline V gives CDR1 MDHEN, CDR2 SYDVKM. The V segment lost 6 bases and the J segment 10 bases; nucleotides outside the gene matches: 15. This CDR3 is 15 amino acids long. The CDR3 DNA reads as TGTGCCAGCAGGGAGAGGAGTTGGGACAGGGAAGCCTACACCTTC. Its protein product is CASRERSWDREAYTF.

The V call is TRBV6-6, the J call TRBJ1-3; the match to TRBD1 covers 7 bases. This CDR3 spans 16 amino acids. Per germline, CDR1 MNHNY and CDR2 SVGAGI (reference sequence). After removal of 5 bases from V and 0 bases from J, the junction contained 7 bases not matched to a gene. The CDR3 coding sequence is TGTGCCAGCAGTCGACGGACAGGCTACTCTGGAAACACCATATATTTT. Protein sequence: CASSRRTGYSGNTIYF.

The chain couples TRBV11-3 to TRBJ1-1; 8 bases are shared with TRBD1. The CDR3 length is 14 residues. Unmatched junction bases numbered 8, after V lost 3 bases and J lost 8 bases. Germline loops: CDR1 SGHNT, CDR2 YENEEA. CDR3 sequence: CASSLGTGTKEAFF. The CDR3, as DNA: TGTGCCAGCAGCTTGGGGACAGGTACAAAAGAAGCTTTCTTT.

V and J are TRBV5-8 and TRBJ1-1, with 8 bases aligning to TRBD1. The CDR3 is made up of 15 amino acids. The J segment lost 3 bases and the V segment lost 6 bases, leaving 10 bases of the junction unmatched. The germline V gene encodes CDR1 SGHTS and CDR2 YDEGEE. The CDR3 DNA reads TGTGCCAGCATCCCCCGTGGCAGGGGGCACACTGAAGCTTTCTTT. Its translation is CASIPRGRGHTEAFF.

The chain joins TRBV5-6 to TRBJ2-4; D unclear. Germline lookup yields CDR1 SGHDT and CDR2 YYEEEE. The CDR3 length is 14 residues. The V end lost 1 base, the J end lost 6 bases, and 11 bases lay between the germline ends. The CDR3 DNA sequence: TGTGCCAGCAGCTTGATGGTGGCCGTAAACATTCAGTACTTC. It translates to CASSLMVAVNIQYF.

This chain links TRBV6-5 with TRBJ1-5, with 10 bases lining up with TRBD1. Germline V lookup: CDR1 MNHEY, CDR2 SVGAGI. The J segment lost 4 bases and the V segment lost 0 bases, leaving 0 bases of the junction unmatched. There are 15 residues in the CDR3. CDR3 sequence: CASSYSGQGNQPQHF. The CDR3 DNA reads TGTGCCAGCAGTTACTCGGGACAGGGGAATCAGCCCCAGCATTTT.

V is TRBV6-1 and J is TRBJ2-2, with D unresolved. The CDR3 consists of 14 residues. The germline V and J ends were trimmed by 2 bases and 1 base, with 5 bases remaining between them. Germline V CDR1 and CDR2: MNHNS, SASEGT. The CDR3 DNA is TGTGCCAGCAGTGAACACCTGAACACCGGGGAGCTGTTTTTT. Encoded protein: CASSEHLNTGELFF.

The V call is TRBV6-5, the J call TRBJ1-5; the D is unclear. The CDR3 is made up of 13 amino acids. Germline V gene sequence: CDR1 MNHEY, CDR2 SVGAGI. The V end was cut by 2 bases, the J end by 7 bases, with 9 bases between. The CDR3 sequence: CASSYREGQPQHF. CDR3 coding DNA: TGTGCCAGCAGTTACAGGGAAGGGCAGCCCCAGCATTTT.

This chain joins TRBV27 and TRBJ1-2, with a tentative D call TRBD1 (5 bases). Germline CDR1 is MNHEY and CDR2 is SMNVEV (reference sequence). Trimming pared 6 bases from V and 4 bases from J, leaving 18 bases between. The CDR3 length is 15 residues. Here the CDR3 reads CASSRGPPGSYGYTF. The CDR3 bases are TGTGCCAGCAGCCGGGGACCGCCAGGGAGCTATGGCTACACCTTC.

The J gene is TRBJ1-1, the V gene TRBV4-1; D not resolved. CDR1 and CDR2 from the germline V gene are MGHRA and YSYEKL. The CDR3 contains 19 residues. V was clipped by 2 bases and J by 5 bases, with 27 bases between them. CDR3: CASSQLSIIRGIGRTEAFF. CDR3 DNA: TGCGCCAGCAGCCAACTTTCGATCATTCGGGGAATCGGAAGGACTGAAGCTTTCTTT.

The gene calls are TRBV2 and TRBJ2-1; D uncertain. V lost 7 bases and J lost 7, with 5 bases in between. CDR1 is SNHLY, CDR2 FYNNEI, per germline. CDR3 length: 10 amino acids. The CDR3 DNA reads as TGTGCCAGCAAGCGAAATGAGCAGTTCTTC. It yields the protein CASKRNEQFF.

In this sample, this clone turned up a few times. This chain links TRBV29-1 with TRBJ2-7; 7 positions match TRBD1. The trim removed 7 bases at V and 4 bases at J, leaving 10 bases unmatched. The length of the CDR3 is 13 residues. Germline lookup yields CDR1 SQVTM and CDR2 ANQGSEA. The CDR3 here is CSARGGQTYEQYF. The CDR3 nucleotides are TGCAGCGCCCGAGGGGGACAGACTTACGAGCAGTACTTC.

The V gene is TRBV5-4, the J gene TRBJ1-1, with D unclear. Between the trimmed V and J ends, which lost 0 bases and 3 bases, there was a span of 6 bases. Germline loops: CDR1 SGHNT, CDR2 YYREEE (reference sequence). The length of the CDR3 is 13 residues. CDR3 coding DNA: TGTGCCAGCAGCTTGGGGACCCACACTGAAGCTTTCTTT. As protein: CASSLGTHTEAFF.